Here is one T cell receptor beta chain with its context. Its specificity is unknown. A read error may account for a junction end that differs from germline. The library came from three nested PCR rounds adapted from ARM-PCR protocols. From the multiplex PCR reads, TCRdb called clonotypes with MiXCR, one entry per CDR3 protein. The sample shows more than 75,000 distinct CDR3 sequences, approximately 80% of them seen only once. The CDR3 length is 15 residues. Germline V gives CDR1 SGHAT, CDR2 FQDESV (reference sequence). This sample was included in a study of tumor and adjacent non-tumor tissue in lung cancer. Study-wide results and limits: Patients with more diverse tumor TCRs had worse survival.

RNA was extracted from bulk tissue without any cell sorting. Distant lung tissue was collected more than 3 cm away from the tumor edge. The receptor comes from a man in his 60s with small cell lung cancer. Sequenced material: distant non-tumor lung tissue. The rearrangement joins TRBV11-1 to TRBJ2-4, with a tentative D call TRBD1 (6 bases). The CDR3 sequence: CASNLGQTANNIQYF. The CDR3 coding sequence is TGTGCCAGCAACTTAGGACAGACAGCCAATAACATTCAGTACTTC.